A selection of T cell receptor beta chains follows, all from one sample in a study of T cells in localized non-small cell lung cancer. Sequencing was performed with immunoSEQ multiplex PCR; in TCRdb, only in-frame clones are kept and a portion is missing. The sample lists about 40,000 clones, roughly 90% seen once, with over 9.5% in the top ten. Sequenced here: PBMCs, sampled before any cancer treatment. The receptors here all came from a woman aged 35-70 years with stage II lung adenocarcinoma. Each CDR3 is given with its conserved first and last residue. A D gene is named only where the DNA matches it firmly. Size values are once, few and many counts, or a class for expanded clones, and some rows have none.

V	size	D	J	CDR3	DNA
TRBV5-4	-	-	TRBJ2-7	CASSLDRADEQYF	TGTGCCAGCAGCTTGGACAGGGCTGACGAGCAGTACTTC
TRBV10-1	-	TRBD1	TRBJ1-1	CASSGDREAEAFF	TGCGCCAGCAGTGGGGACAGGGAGGCTGAAGCTTTCTTT
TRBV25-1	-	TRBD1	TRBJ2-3	CASSEPGQGTDTQYF	TGTGCCAGCAGTGAACCGGGACAGGGGACAGATACGCAGTATTTT
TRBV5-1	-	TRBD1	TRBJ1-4	CASSLETGDEKLFF	TGCGCCAGCAGCTTAGAGACAGGGGACGAAAAACTGTTTTTT
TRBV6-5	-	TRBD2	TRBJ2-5	CASTRDSGGQETQYF	TGTGCCAGCACCCGGGATAGCGGGGGGCAAGAGACCCAGTACTTC
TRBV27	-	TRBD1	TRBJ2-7	CASSLLGTGNEQYF	TGTGCCAGCAGTTTATTAGGGACAGGGAACGAGCAGTACTTC
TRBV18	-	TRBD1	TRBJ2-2	CASSPVRGPGRSNTGELFF	TGTGCCAGCTCACCAGTCAGGGGGCCAGGACGATCGAACACCGGGGAGCTGTTTTTT
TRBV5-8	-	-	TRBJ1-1	CASSLVFGRASRWDTEAFF	TGTGCCAGCAGCTTAGTGTTCGGCAGGGCCTCTCGGTGGGACACTGAAGCTTTCTTT
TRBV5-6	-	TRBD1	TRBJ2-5	CASRLFDREETQYF	TGTGCCAGCAGGTTGTTCGACAGGGAAGAGACCCAGTACTTC
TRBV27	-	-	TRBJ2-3	CASRAPTDTQYF	TGTGCCAGCAGGGCCCCCACAGATACGCAGTATTTT
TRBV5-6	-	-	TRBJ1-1	CASSLTVNTEAFF	TGTGCCAGCAGCTTGACGGTGAACACTGAAGCTTTCTTT
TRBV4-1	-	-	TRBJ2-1	CASSQDIGRETGPLFF	TGCGCCAGCAGCCAAGATATCGGCAGGGAAACAGGCCCCTTGTTCTTC
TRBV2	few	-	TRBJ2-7	CASSDYLYEQYF	TGTGCCAGCAGTGACTACCTATACGAGCAGTACTTC
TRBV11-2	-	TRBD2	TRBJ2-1	CASSLMGLGEQFF	TGTGCCAGCAGCTTAATGGGACTAGGGGAGCAGTTCTTC